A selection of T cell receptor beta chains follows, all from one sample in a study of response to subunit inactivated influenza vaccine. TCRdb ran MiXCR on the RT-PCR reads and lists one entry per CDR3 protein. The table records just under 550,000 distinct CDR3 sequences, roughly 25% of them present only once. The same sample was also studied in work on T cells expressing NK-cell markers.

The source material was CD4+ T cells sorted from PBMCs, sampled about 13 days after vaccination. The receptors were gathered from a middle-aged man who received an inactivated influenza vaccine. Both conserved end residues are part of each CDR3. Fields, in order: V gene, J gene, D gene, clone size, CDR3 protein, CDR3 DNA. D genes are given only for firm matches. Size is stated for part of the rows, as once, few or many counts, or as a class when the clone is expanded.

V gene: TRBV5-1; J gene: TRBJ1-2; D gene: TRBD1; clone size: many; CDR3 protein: CASSTYDRVSDGYTF; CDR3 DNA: TGCGCCAGCAGTACGTATGACAGGGTATCGGATGGCTACACCTTC
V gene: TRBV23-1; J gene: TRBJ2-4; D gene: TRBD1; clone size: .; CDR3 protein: CASSQSTGGKMAKNIQYF; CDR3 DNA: TGCGCCAGCAGTCAATCGACAGGGGGCAAGATGGCCAAAAACATTCAGTACTTC
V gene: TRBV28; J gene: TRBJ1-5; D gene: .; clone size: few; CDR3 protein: CASSLPGRRGLSNQPQHF; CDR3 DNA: TGTGCCAGCAGTTTACCCGGTCGGAGGGGGTTAAGCAATCAGCCCCAGCATTTT
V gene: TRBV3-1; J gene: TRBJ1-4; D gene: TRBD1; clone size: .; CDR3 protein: CASSRETGKLFF; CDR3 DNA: TGTGCCAGCAGCCGAGAGACAGGGAAACTGTTTTTT
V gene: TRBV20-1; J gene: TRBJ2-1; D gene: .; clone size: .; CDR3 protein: CSAHHREKYNEQFF; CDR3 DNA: TGCAGTGCCCATCACCGGGAGAAATACAATGAGCAGTTCTTC
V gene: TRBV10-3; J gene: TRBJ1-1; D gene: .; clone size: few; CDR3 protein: CAISESDPNTEAFF; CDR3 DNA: TGTGCCATCAGTGAGTCGGACCCCAACACTGAAGCTTTCTTT
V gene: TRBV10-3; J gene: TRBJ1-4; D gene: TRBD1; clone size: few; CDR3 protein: CASRDRSITNEKLFF; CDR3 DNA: TGTGCCAGCCGGGACAGGTCCATAACTAATGAAAAACTGTTTTTT
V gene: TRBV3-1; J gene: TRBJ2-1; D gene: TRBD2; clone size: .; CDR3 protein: CASSQITSGGATYNEQFF; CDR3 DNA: TGTGCCAGCAGCCAGATAACTAGCGGGGGGGCCACCTACAATGAGCAGTTCTTC
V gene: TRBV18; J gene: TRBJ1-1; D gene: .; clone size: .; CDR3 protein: CASSPGSEAYTEAFF; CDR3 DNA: TGTGCCAGCTCACCAGGGAGCGAAGCGTACACTGAAGCTTTCTTT
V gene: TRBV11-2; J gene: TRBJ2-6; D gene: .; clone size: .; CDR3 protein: CASSPGTNKSSGANVLTF; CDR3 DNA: TGTGCCAGCAGCCCTGGGACAAATAAGAGCTCTGGGGCCAACGTCCTGACTTTC
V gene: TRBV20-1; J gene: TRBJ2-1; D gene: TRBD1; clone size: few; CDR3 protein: CSARHRGQNEQFF; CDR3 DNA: TGCAGTGCTAGACATAGGGGGCAAAATGAGCAGTTCTTC
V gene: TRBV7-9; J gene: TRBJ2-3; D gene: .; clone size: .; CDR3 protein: CASSFRDIRTDTQYF; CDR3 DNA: TGTGCCAGCAGCTTCCGGGACATACGCACAGATACGCAGTATTTT
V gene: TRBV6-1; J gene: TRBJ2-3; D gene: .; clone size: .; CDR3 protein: CASSEAADTQYF; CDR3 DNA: TGTGCCAGCAGTGAAGCCGCAGATACGCAGTATTTT
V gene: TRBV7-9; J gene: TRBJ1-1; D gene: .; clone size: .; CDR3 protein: CASSPQPLLNTEAFF; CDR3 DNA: TGTGCCAGCAGCCCACAACCACTATTGAACACTGAAGCTTTCTTT
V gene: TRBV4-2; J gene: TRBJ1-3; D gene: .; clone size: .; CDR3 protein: CASSQPIRQASGNTIYF; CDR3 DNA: TGTGCCAGCAGCCAACCAATACGACAGGCCTCTGGAAACACCATATATTTT
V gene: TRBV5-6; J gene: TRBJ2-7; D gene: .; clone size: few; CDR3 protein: CASSLRGSEQYF; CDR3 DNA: TGTGCCAGCAGCTTGAGGGGCTCCGAGCAGTACTTC
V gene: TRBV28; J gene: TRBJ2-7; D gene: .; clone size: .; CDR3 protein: CASSFRGTDHYEQYF; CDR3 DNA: TGTGCCAGCAGTTTTCGCGGGACGGATCACTACGAGCAGTACTTC
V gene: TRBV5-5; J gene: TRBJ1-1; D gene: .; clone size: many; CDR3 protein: CASSLDWGKDTEAFF; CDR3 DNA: TGTGCCAGCAGCTTGGATTGGGGGAAGGACACTGAAGCTTTCTTT
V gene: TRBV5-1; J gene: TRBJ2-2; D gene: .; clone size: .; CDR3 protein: CASSFGDRDTGELFF; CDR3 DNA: TGCGCCAGCAGCTTCGGGGATCGAGACACCGGGGAGCTGTTTTTT
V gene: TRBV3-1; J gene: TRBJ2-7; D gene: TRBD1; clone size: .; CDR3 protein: CASRGQALPYEQYF; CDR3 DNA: TGTGCCAGCAGAGGACAGGCGCTCCCCTACGAGCAGTACTTC
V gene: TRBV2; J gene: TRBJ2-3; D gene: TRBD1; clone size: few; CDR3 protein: CASSRQGEDTQYF; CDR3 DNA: TGTGCCAGCAGTAGACAGGGGGAAGATACGCAGTATTTT
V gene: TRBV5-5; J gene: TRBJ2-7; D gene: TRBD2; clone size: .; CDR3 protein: CASSLGLAGGSEQYF; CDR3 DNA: TGTGCCAGCAGCTTGGGCCTAGCGGGAGGTAGCGAGCAGTACTTC
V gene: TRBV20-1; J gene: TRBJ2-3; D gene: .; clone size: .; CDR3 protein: CSASGAFTDTQYF; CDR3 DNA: TGCAGTGCTAGCGGGGCTTTTACAGATACGCAGTATTTT
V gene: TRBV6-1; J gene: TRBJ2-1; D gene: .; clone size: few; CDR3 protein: CASREAYNEQFF; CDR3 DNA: TGTGCCAGCAGGGAAGCCTACAATGAGCAGTTCTTC
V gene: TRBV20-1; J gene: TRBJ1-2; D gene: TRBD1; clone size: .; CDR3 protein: CSASGQGLNYGYTF; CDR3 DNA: TGCAGTGCTAGTGGACAGGGACTTAACTATGGCTACACCTTC
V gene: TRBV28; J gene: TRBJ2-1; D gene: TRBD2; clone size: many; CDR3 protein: CASSSLGLAVINNEQFF; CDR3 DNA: TGTGCCAGCAGTTCCCTCGGACTAGCGGTAATTAACAATGAGCAGTTCTTC
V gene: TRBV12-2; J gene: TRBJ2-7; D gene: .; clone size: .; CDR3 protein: CASRLVGGISYEQYF; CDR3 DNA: TGTGCAAGTCGCTTGGTCGGAGGCATCTCCTACGAGCAGTACTTC
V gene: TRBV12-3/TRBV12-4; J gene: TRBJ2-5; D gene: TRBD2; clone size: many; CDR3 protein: CASSKAGGEETQYF; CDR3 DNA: TGTGCCAGCTCTAAAGCGGGAGGGGAGGAGACCCAGTACTTC